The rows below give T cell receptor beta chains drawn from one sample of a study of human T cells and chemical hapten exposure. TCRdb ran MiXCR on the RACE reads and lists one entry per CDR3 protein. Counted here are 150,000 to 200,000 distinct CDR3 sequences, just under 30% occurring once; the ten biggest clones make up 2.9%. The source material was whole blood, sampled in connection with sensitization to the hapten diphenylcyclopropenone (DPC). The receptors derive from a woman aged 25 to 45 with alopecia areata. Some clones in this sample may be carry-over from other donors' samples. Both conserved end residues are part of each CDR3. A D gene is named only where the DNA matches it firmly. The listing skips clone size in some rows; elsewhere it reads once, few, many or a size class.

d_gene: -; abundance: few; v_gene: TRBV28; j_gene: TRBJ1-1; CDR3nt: TGTGCCAGCTTTTCGAGTAACACTGAAGCTTTCTTT; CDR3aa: CASFSSNTEAFF
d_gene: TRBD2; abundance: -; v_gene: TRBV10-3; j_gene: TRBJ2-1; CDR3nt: TGTGCCATCAGTGCCACCCCTAGCGGGATATACAATGAGCAGTTCTTC; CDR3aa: CAISATPSGIYNEQFF
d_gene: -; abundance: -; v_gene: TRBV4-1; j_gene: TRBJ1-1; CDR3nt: TGCGCCAGCAGCCAAGTTGGGGGAGGGGGTAGGACTGAAGCTTTCTTT; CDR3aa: CASSQVGGGGRTEAFF
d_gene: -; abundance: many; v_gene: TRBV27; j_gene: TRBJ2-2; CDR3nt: TGTGCCAGCCTGGGGAGCACCGGGGAGCTGTTTTTT; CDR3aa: CASLGSTGELFF
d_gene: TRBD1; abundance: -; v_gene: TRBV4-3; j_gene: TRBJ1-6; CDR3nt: TGCGCCAGCAGCCTTCGGACAGGGGAAAATTCACCCCTCCACTTT; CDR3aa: CASSLRTGENSPLHF
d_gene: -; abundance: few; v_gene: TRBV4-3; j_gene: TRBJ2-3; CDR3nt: TGCGCCAGCAGTCGGGAGACAGGGAGGAACACAGATACGCAGTATTTT; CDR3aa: CASSRETGRNTDTQYF
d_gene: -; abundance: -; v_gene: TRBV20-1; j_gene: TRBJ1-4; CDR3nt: TGCAGTGCCAGGGCCTTGAACAACAGGCGCAATAATGAAAAACTGTTTTTT; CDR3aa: CSARALNNRRNNEKLFF
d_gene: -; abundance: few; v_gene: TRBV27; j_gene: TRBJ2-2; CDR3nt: TGTGCCAGCAGTATTGACAGGCGCACCACCGGGGAGCTGTTTTTT; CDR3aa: CASSIDRRTTGELFF
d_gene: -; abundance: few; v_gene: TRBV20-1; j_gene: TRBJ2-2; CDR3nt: TGCAGTGCCTCCTCCCGGGCCCTCGGGGAGCTGTTTTTT; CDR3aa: CSASSRALGELFF
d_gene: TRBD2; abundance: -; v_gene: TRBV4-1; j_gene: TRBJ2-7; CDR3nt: TGCGCCAGCAGCCAAGACCCCCCGGGACTAGCAAGAGACGAGCAGTACTTC; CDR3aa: CASSQDPPGLARDEQYF
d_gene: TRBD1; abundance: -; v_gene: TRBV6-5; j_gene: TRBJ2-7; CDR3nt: TGTGCCAGCAGTTACGGACAGGGGTTCTACGAGCAGTACTTC; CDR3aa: CASSYGQGFYEQYF
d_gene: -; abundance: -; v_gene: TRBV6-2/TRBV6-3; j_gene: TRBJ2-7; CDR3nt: TGTGCCAGCAGTCGTCCGGGTAGCTCCTACGAGCAGTACTTC; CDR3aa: CASSRPGSSYEQYF
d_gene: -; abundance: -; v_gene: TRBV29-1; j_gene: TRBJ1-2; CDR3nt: TGCAGCGCCGACAGCTCGGGGGACTATGGCTACACCTTC; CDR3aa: CSADSSGDYGYTF
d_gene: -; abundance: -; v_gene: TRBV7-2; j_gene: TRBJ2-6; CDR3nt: TGTGCCAGCAGCTTAGCGAACACCCGCTCTGGGGCCAACGTCCTGACTTTC; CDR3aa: CASSLANTRSGANVLTF
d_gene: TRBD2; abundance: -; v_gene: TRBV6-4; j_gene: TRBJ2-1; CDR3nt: TGTGCCAGCAGTGATGGGGTAGCGGGAGGGCCGGATGAGCAGTTCTTC; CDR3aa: CASSDGVAGGPDEQFF
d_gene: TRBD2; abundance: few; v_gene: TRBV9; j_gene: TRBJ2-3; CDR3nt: TGTGCCAGCAGCGTAGACCCGGCGGGGGGGGTGGCAGATACGCAGTATTTT; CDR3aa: CASSVDPAGGVADTQYF
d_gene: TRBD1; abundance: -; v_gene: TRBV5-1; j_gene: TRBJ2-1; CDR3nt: TGCGCCAGCAGCCCGGAGACAGGGGACTTTAACAATGAGCAGTTCTTC; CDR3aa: CASSPETGDFNNEQFF
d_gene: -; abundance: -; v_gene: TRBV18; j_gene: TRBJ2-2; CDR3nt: TGTGCCAGCTCACGAGACTCCTTGAACACCGGGGAGCTGTTTTTT; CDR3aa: CASSRDSLNTGELFF
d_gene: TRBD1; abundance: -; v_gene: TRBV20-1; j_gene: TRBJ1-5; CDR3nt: TGCAGTGCAAACCGACAGGGCGATCAGCCCCAGCATTTT; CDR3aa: CSANRQGDQPQHF
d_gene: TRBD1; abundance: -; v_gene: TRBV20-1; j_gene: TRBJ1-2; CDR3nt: TGCAGTGCCGTACAGGGGTCTAACTATGGCTACACCTTC; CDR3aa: CSAVQGSNYGYTF
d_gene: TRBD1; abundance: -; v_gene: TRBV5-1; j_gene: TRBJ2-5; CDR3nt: TGCGCCAGCAGCTTGGCTGCGACAGGGGGGAGTGAGACCCAGTACTTC; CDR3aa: CASSLAATGGSETQYF
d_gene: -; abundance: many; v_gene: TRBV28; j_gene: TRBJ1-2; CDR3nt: TGTGCCAGCAGTTTAGAGGGATATGGCTACACCTTC; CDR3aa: CASSLEGYGYTF
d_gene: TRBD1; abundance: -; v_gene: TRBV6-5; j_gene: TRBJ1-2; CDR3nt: TGTGCCAGCAGTTACGGGGACAGGGGCAGGGGCTACACCTTC; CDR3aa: CASSYGDRGRGYTF
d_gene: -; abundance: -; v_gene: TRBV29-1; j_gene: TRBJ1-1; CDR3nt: TGCAGCGTTTCCGGGGTACACACTGAAGCTTTCTTT; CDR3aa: CSVSGVHTEAFF
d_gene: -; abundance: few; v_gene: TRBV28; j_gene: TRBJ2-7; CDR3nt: TGTGCCAGCAGTTTTGGGGGGGCGACCTCCTACGAGCAGTACTTC; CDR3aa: CASSFGGATSYEQYF
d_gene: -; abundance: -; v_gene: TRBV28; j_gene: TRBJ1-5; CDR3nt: TGTGCCAGCAGCTACACCGATCAGCCCCAGCATTTT; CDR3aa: CASSYTDQPQHF
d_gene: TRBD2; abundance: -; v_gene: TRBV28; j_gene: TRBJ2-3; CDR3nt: TGTGCCAGCAACCGACGACTGGCGGGGGTAGATACGCAGTATTTT; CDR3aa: CASNRRLAGVDTQYF
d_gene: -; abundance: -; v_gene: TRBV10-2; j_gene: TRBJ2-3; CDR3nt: TGCGCCAGCAGCGGTCTATCAGATACGCAGTATTTT; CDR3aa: CASSGLSDTQYF
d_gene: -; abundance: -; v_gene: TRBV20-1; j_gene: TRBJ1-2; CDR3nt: TGCAGTGCTAGAGATTCGGGGGCTAAGCTTGCCTTC; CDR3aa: CSARDSGAKLAF
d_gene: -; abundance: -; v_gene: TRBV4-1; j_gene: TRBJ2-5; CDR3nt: TGCGCCAGCAGCCAAGGCCTGGAAGAGACCCAGTACTTC; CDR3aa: CASSQGLEETQYF
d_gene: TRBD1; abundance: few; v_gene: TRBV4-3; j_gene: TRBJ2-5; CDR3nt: TGCGCCAGCAGCCAGCAAACGGGACAGGGGGAGACCCAGTACTTC; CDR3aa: CASSQQTGQGETQYF
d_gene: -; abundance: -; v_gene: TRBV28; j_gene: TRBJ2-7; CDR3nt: TGTGCCAGCATTGACCGGGACCACTCCTACGAGCAGTACTTC; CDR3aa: CASIDRDHSYEQYF
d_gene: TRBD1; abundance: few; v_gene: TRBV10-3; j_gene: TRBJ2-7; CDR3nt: TGTGCCATCAGTGAGTCGAGTGGACAGGGCTACGAGCAGTACTTC; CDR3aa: CAISESSGQGYEQYF
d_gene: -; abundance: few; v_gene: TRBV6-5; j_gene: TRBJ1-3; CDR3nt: TGTGCCAGCAGCCACGGGGGGTTGGATGGAAACACCATATATTTT; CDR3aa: CASSHGGLDGNTIYF
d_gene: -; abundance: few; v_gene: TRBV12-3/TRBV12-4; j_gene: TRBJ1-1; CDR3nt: TGTGCCAGCAGTTTGGGTCCGGCAGGTCGCACTGAAGCTTTCTTT; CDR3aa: CASSLGPAGRTEAFF
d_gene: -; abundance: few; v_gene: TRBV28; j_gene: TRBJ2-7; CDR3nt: TGTGCCAGCAGTTCATCGGGGGCTACTAGCTCCTACGAGCAGTACTTC; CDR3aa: CASSSSGATSSYEQYF
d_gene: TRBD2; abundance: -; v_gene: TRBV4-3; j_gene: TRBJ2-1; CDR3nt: TGCGCCAGCAGCCAAGACAGGACTAGCGGGTCTTACAATGAGCAGTTCTTC; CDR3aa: CASSQDRTSGSYNEQFF
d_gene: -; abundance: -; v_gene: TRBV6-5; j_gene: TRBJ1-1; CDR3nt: TGTGCCAGCGGCGAGCGGGCCCGCGGAGCTTTCTTT; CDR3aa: CASGERARGAFF
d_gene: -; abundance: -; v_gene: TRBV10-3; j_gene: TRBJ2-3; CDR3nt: TGTGCCATCAGTGACCCCACTAGAATGGGCACAGATACGCAGTATTTT; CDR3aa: CAISDPTRMGTDTQYF
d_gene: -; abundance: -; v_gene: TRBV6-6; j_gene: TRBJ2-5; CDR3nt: TGTGCCAGCAGTTACCCCGGACAAAAAGAGACCCAGTACTTC; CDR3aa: CASSYPGQKETQYF
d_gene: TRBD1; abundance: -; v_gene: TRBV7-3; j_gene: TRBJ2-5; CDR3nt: TGTGCCAGCAGCTCCACCCCGGGACAGCAAGAGACCCAGTACTTC; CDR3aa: CASSSTPGQQETQYF
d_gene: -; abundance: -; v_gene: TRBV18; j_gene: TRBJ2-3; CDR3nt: TGTGCCAGCTCACCAAGGGACGGAAGTAGCACAGATACGCAGTATTTT; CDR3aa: CASSPRDGSSTDTQYF
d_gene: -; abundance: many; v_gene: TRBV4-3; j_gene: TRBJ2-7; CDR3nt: TGCGCCAGCAGCCAAGAGTTGGCGGCGAACGAGCAGTACTTC; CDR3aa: CASSQELAANEQYF
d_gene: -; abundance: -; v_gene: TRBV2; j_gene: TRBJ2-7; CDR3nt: TGTGCCATCAGGATAAGCGGCACCTACGAGCAGTACTTC; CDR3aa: CAIRISGTYEQYF
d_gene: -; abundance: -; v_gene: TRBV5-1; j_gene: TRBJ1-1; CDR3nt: TGCGCCAGCAGCAAACAAACATCGAACACTGAAGCTTTCTTT; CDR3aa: CASSKQTSNTEAFF
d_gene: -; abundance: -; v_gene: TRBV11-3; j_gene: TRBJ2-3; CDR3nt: TGTGCCAGCAGCTTAGATGCGGGGTCGACAGATACGCAGTATTTT; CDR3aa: CASSLDAGSTDTQYF
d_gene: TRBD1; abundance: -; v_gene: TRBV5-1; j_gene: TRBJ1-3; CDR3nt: TGCGCCAGCAGCTCTGGGACAGGGAGGAGTGGAAACACCATATATTTT; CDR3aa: CASSSGTGRSGNTIYF
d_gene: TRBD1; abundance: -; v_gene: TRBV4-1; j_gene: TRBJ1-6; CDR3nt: TGCGCCAGCAGCCAGGGACAGGGTAATTCACCCCTCCACTTT; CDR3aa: CASSQGQGNSPLHF
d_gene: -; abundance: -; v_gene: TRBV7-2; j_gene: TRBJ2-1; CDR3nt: TGTGCCAGCAGCTTAGGGAGGGGTAGCAATGAGCAGTTCTTC; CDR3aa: CASSLGRGSNEQFF
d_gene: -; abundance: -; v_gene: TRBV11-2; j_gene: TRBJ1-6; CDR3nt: TGTGCCAGCAGCTCGCTCTATAATTCACCCCTCCACTTT; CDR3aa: CASSSLYNSPLHF
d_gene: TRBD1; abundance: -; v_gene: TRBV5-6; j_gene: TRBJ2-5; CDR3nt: TGTGCCAGCAGCGGGGGACAGGGGAACCAAGAGACCCAGTACTTC; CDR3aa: CASSGGQGNQETQYF
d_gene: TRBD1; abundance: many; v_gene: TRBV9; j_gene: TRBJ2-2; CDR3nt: TGTGCCAGCAGCGTAGCGCGACAGGGGGACACCGGGGAGCTGTTTTTT; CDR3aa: CASSVARQGDTGELFF
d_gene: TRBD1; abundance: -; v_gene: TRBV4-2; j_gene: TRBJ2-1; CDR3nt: TGTGCCAGCAGCCAAGAAGGGACAGGGCGGATCAATGAGCAGTTCTTC; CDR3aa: CASSQEGTGRINEQFF
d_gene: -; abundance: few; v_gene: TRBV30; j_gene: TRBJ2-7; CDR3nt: TGTGCCTGGACTGTATCTAGGGACACCGAGCAGTACTTC; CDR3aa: CAWTVSRDTEQYF
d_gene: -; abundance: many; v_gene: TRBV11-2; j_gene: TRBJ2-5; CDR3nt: TGTGCCAGCAGCTTAGAACGGGACCCGTTGGCCGTGTCCCAGTACTTC; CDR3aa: CASSLERDPLAVSQYF